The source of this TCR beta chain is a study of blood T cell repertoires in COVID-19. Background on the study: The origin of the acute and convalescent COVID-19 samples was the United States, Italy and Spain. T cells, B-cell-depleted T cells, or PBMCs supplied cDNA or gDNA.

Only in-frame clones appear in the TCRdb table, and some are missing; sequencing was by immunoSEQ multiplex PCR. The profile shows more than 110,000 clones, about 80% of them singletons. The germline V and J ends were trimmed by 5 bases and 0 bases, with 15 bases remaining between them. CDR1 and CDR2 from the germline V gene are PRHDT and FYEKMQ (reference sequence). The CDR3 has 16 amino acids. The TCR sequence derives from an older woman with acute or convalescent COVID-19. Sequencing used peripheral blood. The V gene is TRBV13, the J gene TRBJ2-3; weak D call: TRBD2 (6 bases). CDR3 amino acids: CASSEREWGSTDTQYF. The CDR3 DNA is TGTGCCAGCAGCGAACGGGAGTGGGGCAGCACAGATACGCAGTATTTT.